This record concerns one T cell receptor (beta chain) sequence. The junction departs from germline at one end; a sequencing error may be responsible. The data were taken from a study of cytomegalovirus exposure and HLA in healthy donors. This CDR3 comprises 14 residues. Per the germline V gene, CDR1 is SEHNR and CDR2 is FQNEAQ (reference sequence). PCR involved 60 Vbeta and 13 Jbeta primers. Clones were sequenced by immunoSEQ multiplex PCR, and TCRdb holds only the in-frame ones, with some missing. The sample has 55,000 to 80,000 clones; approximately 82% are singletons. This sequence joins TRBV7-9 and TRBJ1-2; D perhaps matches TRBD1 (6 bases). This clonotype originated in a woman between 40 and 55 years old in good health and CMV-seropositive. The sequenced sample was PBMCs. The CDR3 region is CSSSQGRTGGSYTF. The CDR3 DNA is TGTTCCAGCAGCCAGGGGCGAACGGGCGGTAGCTACACCTTC.